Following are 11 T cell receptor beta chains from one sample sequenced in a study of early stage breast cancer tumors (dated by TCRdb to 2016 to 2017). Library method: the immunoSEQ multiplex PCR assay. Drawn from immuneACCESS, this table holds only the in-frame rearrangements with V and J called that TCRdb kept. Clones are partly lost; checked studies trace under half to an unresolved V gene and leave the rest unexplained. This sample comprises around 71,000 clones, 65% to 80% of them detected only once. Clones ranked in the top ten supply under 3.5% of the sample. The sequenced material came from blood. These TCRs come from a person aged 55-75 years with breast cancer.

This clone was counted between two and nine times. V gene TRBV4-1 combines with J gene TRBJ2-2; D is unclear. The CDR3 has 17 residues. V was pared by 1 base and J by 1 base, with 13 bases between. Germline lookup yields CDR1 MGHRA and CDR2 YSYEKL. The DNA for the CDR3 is TGCGCCAGCAGCCAAGTTGATATGGGCTGGAACACCGGGGAGCTGTTTTTT. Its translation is CASSQVDMGWNTGELFF.

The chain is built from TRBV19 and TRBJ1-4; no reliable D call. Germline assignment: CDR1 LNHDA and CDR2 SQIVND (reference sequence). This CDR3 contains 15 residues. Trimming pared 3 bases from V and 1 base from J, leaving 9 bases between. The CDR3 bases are TGTGCCAGTAGTATCTACAGAGGAACTAATGAAAAACTGTTTTTT. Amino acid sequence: CASSIYRGTNEKLFF.

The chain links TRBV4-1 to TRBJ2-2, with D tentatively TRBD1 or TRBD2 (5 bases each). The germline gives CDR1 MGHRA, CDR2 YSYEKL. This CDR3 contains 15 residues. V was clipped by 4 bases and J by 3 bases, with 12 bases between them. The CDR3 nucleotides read TGCGCCAGCAGCCTTCGGGACCCCTACACCGGGGAGCTGTTTTTT. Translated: CASSLRDPYTGELFF.

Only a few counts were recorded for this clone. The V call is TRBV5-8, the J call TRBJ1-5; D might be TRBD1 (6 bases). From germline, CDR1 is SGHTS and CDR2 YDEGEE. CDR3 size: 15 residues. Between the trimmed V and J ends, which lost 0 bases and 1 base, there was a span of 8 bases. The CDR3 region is CASSLGQASNQPQHF. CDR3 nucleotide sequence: TGTGCCAGCAGCTTGGGACAGGCCAGCAATCAGCCCCAGCATTTT.

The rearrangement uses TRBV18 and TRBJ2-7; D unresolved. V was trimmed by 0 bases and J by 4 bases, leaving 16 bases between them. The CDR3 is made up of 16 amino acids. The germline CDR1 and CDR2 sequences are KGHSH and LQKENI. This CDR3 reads CASSPPDGPLGYEQYF. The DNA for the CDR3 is TGTGCCAGCTCACCACCGGACGGACCCCTAGGATACGAGCAGTACTTC. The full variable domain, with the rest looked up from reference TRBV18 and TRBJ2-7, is NAGVMQNPRHLVRRRGQEARLRCSPMKGHSHVYWYRQLPEEGLKFMVYLQKENIIDESGMPKERFSAEFPKEGPSILRIQQVVRGDSAAYFCASSPPDGPLGYEQYFGPGTRLTVT.

CDR3 DNA: TGTGCCAGCTCATTCGGCCCGGACATACACTCCTACGAGCAGTACTTC. Encoded protein: CASSFGPDIHSYEQYF. The chain employs TRBV5-5 and TRBJ2-7, with TRBD1 as a possible D gene (5 bases). The V gene's germline CDR1 is SGHKS and CDR2 YYEKEE (reference sequence). This CDR3 is built from 16 residues. Trimming took 7 bases from V and 0 from J, leaving 20 bases between them.

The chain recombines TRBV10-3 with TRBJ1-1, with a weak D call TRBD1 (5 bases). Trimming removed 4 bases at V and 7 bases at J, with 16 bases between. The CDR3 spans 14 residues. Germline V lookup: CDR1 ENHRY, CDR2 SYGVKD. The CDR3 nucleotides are TGTGCCATCAGTGCCGACAGCCAGACCTTTGAAGCTTTCTTT. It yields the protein CAISADSQTFEAFF.

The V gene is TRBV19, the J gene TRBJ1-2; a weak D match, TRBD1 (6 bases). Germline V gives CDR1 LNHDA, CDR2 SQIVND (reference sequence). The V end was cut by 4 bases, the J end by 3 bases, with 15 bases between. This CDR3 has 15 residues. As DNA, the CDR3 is TGTGCCAGTAGTAACGCAGGGGTAATGGACTATGGCTACACCTTC. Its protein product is CASSNAGVMDYGYTF.

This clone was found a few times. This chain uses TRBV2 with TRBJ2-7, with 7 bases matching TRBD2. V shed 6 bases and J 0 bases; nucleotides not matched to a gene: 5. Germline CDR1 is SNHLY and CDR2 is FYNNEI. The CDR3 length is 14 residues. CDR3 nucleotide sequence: TGTGCCAGCAGAGGCGGGGGTAGCTCCTACGAGCAGTACTTC. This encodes CASRGGGSSYEQYF.

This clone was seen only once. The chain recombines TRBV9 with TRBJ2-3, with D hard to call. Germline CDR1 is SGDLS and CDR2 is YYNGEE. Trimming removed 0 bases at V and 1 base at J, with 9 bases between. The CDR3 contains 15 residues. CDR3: CASSVAPGRTDTQYF. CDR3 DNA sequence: TGTGCCAGCAGCGTAGCTCCCGGACGCACAGATACGCAGTATTTT.

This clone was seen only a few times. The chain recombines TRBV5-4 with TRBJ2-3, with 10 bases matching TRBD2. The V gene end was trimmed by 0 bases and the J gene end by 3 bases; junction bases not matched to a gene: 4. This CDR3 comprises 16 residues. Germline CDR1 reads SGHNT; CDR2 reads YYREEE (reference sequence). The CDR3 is CASSLGTSGYTDTQYF. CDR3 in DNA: TGTGCCAGCAGCTTGGGGACTAGCGGATATACAGATACGCAGTATTTT.